The rows below give T cell receptor beta chains drawn from one sample of a study of blood T cell repertoires in COVID-19. Using immunoSEQ multiplex PCR, the repertoire was profiled, and TCRdb retains in-frame clones only, with some absent. Counted here are tens of thousands of clones, 84% occurring once; the ten biggest clones make up approximately 12%. Sequencing was done on a sample of peripheral blood. These receptors originate from a man aged 45-65 years with COVID-19, enrolled during active disease. Each CDR3 is given with its conserved first and last residue. A D gene is named only where the DNA matches it firmly. The listing skips clone size in some rows; elsewhere it reads once, few, many or a size class.

V gene	J gene	clone size	D gene	CDR3 DNA	CDR3 protein
TRBV3-1/TRBV3-2	TRBJ2-1	-	TRBD2	TGTGCCAGCAGCCAAGATCTGGCCGGGGGGGCCAATGAGCAGTTCTTC	CASSQDLAGGANEQFF
TRBV19	TRBJ1-1	-	-	TGTGCCAGTAGTCTCACGGGGTGGAACACTGAAGCTTTCTTT	CASSLTGWNTEAFF
TRBV5-1	TRBJ1-1	-	-	TGCGCCAGCAGCTTGGTACAGACCTTTGATTTGAACACTGAAGCTTTCTTT	CASSLVQTFDLNTEAFF
TRBV7-8	TRBJ1-4	-	-	TGTGCCAGCAGCCAAAAGCGGACAGATAATGAAAAACTGTTTTTT	CASSQKRTDNEKLFF
TRBV5-3	TRBJ1-2	once	-	TGTGCCAGAAGCTTACCGGTGAACAACAGCTATGGCTACACCTTC	CARSLPVNNSYGYTF
TRBV25-1	TRBJ1-1	-	-	TGTGCCAGCAGTGACCTCGCGGGGGGTGTGTCTGAAGCTTTCTTT	CASSDLAGGVSEAFF
TRBV19	TRBJ1-5	once	TRBD1	TGTGCCAGTAGTGGGACAGGGTATCAGCCCCAGCATTTT	CASSGTGYQPQHF
TRBV7-9	TRBJ2-1	-	TRBD2	TGTGCCAGCAGCCCCCCCGGGACTAGCGGGGCCAATGAGCAGTTCTTC	CASSPPGTSGANEQFF
TRBV2	TRBJ2-7	-	-	TGTGCCAGCAGGGCAGGCTCCGAGCAGTACTTC	CASRAGSEQYF
TRBV3-1/TRBV3-2	TRBJ2-7	-	-	TGTGCCAGCAGCCAAGCGTACGAGCAGTACTTC	CASSQAYEQYF
TRBV7-2	TRBJ2-1	-	-	TGTGCCAGCAGCTTAGCGGGGGGGCTGTACAATGAGCAGTTCTTC	CASSLAGGLYNEQFF
TRBV18	TRBJ2-7	few	TRBD1	TGTGCCAGCTCACGGGCAGGGGGTCTCGGCGAGCAGTACTTC	CASSRAGGLGEQYF
TRBV19	TRBJ1-5	-	TRBD1	TGTGCCAGTAGCCCGGGACAGTTAAGCAATCAGCCCCAGCATTTT	CASSPGQLSNQPQHF
TRBV9	TRBJ2-5	-	TRBD2	TGTGCCAGCAGCGTAGCTGGTAGCGGGGGGGCCGGAGAGACCCAGTACTTC	CASSVAGSGGAGETQYF
TRBV5-1	TRBJ2-2	-	TRBD1	TGCGCCAGCAGTATCGGACAGGGTAGTAGGAACACCGGGGAGCTGTTTTTT	CASSIGQGSRNTGELFF
TRBV5-6	TRBJ2-7	-	-	TGTGCCAGCAGTCCCGGACTCCCGTCCTACGAGCAGTACTTC	CASSPGLPSYEQYF
TRBV19	TRBJ2-2	-	TRBD2	TGTGCCAGTAGTATAGCCGGCGGGGGGTCCACCGGGGAGCTGTTTTTT	CASSIAGGGSTGELFF
TRBV7-2	TRBJ2-1	-	TRBD2	TGTGCCAGCAGGGCGAGCGGGGGGAATTACAATGAGCAGTTCTTC	CASRASGGNYNEQFF
TRBV10-3	TRBJ1-2	-	-	TGTGCCATCGGGGGAGGGAGATGGGGCTACACCTTC	CAIGGGRWGYTF
TRBV20-1	TRBJ1-5	-	-	TGCAGTGCTAGTTGGAACAGTGACCAGCCCCAGCATTTT	CSASWNSDQPQHF
TRBV5-6	TRBJ2-7	-	-	TGTGCCAGCAGCCTACCGGGTGAAGGTCTCGAGCAGTACTTC	CASSLPGEGLEQYF
TRBV7-2	TRBJ2-7	-	-	TGTGCCAGCAGCTTAGCGTACGACAGCTTCTACGAGCAGTACTTC	CASSLAYDSFYEQYF
TRBV2	TRBJ1-5	-	TRBD1	TGTGCCAGCAGTGACAGGACAGGGGGCCATCAGCCCCAGCATTTT	CASSDRTGGHQPQHF
TRBV27	TRBJ2-3	-	TRBD2	TGTGCCAGCAGTTTAAGGGAGGGAGATACGCAGTATTTT	CASSLREGDTQYF
TRBV2	TRBJ2-5	-	TRBD2	TGTGCCAGCAGTGAGCCGAGCGGGGGGGCCGGAGAGACCCAGTACTTC	CASSEPSGGAGETQYF
TRBV23-1	TRBJ2-1	-	TRBD2	TGCGCCAGCAGTCCGGCGGGGGTAATCGGTGAGCAGTTCTTC	CASSPAGVIGEQFF
TRBV12-5	TRBJ2-3	once	TRBD1	TGTGCTAGCACGATGGGACAGCCTAGCACAGATACGCAGTATTTT	CASTMGQPSTDTQYF
TRBV5-4	TRBJ2-2	once	TRBD2	TGTGCCTTAGGGGCGGGGGGGCGCCGGGAGCTGTTTTTT	CALGAGGRRELFF
TRBV7-9	TRBJ2-7	few	TRBD1	TGTGCCAGCAGCTTAGGAGGGGGACAGGGCTACGAGCAGTACTTC	CASSLGGGQGYEQYF
TRBV2	TRBJ1-1	-	TRBD1	TGTGCCAGCAGCTCAGGACAGGGTCTTTCTTCTGAAGCTTTCTTT	CASSSGQGLSSEAFF
TRBV11-2	TRBJ2-3	-	-	TGTGCCAGCAGCTTAGACCGGGGCACAGATACGCAGTATTTT	CASSLDRGTDTQYF
TRBV6-5	TRBJ2-3	-	TRBD2	TGTGCCAGCAGTAGCGGGGGTCGCACAGATACGCAGTATTTT	CASSSGGRTDTQYF
TRBV5-4	TRBJ1-6	-	-	TGTGCCAGCAGCTTTCGGGACAATAATTCACCCCTCCACTTT	CASSFRDNNSPLHF
TRBV12-5	TRBJ1-5	-	-	TGTGCTAGTGGGTGGGGGGACAATCAGCCCCAGCATTTT	CASGWGDNQPQHF
TRBV3-1/TRBV3-2	TRBJ2-2	-	-	TGTGCCAGCAGCCAAAACGCGGGGGGGGAGCTGTTTTTT	CASSQNAGGELFF
TRBV5-1	TRBJ2-1	once	TRBD2	TGCGCCAGCAGCAAAAGACTCGAGCGGGGGGCTCTCAGGAATGAGCAGTTCTTC	CASSKRLERGALRNEQFF
TRBV5-1	TRBJ2-2	-	-	TGCGCCAGCAGCTTGCTAATAGGGGACACCGGGGAGCTGTTTTTT	CASSLLIGDTGELFF
TRBV13	TRBJ2-1	-	-	TGTGCCAGCAGCTTAGGGCTGGGGGGTGAGGACTATCATGGAGTTCACTCCTACAATGAGCAGTTCTTC	CASSLGLGGEDYHGVHSYNEQFF
TRBV28	TRBJ1-5	-	-	TGTGCCAGCAGTTCACCTCAGGGGTACAATCAGCCCCAGCATTTT	CASSSPQGYNQPQHF
TRBV9	TRBJ1-1	-	-	TGTGCCAGCGGGGGGGGCGGCACTGAAGCTTTCTTT	CASGGGGTEAFF
TRBV7-9	TRBJ1-2	-	TRBD1	TGTGCCACTCCGACTCCCGACAGGGCTAACTATGGCTACACCTTC	CATPTPDRANYGYTF
TRBV15	TRBJ1-2	once	-	TGTGCCACCAGCAGAGATTGGACACTTCCCTATGGCTACACCTTC	CATSRDWTLPYGYTF
TRBV12-3/TRBV12-4	TRBJ1-2	-	-	TGTGCCAGCAGTCCCCGTTATGGCTACACCTTC	CASSPRYGYTF
TRBV3-1/TRBV3-2	TRBJ1-6	-	-	TGTGCCAGCGGAGGAAGCCCTGGGTTTAGCTCCTATAATTCACCCCTCCACTTT	CASGGSPGFSSYNSPLHF
TRBV7-9	TRBJ2-4	-	TRBD1	TGTGCCAGCAGCTTAGAGGGGACAGTAGTAGGAAACATTCAGTACTTC	CASSLEGTVVGNIQYF
TRBV6-2/TRBV6-3	TRBJ2-5	-	TRBD1	TGTGCCAGCAGTGCTGGGGTAGGGACAGGGGTAGCCGAGACCCAGTACTTC	CASSAGVGTGVAETQYF
TRBV30	TRBJ2-5	-	-	TGTGCCTGGAGTCCTTTCGGGGTAGAGACCCAGTACTTC	CAWSPFGVETQYF
TRBV19	TRBJ1-2	-	-	TGTGCCAGTAGTATTTCGGCGGGGCTTGGCTATGGCTACACCTTC	CASSISAGLGYGYTF
TRBV6-5	TRBJ2-7	-	TRBD2	TGTGCCAGCAGTTCTCTAGCGGGGGTCTACGAGCAGTACTTC	CASSSLAGVYEQYF